This TCR beta chain appears in the sequencing data of a study of T cells in localized non-small cell lung cancer (TCRdb year 2020). For the wider study: T cell repertoires of 200 to 300 early-stage NSCLC patients were analyzed, with tumors being compared against uninvolved tumor-adjacent lungs. Of the NSCLC patients, around 140 were male and approximately 97 were female, and the mean age was about 69 years. The cohort was made up of around 240 treatment-naive NSCLC patients whose localized lung tumors had been resected. General findings and caveats noted by the study authors: A median of 57 of the top 100 tumor clones turned up in the paired uninvolved adjacent lung, and around 27 of those clones also ranked among the top 100 of that same adjacent lung. Higher blood T cell density associated with longer overall survival, while higher adjacent-lung clonality associated with shorter survival. The highest T cell clonality was observed in uninvolved tumor-adjacent lung, where clonality exceeded that of tumor, suggesting that antigenic responses were more focused in uninvolved tumor-adjacent lung. Because the study design was exploratory, TCR variables were selected using unadjusted p-values without false-discovery rate correction. Because multi-region tumor sequencing was not performed, intratumor heterogeneity could not be ruled out.

In this sample, this clone turned up a few times. The antigen it recognizes is unknown. No much larger clonotype is one base removed from it; base qualities were not supplied. Taken from the germline V gene (reference sequence), the CDR1 and CDR2 loops are MNHNY and SVGAGI. Deletion took 7 bases off V and 4 bases off J, with a span of 8 bases between the germline ends. Its CDR3 holds 12 amino acids, cysteine through phenylalanine. The retained sequence is limited to the CDR3, 36 bases, with the frame set at the first base. At diagnosis, peripheral blood, uninvolved tumor-adjacent lung and tumor were collected and were preserved as a mix of fresh-frozen and FFPE material. Blood samples were analyzed as peripheral blood mononuclear cells for TCR repertoire profiling. The immunoSEQ Assay was used to sequence TCR beta CDR3 regions from DNA. The original pipeline was this. T cell density was computed as TCR beta template counts normalized to usable DNA estimated by amplifying housekeeping genes. Richness was estimated with the preseqR package, extrapolating to 400,000 templates for PBMC samples and 120,000 templates for tissue samples. Clonality was defined as one minus Pielou's evenness. Differential abundance testing on productive amino-acid clonotypes, with a minimum total count of 5 and an alpha of 0.1, was used to identify tissue-enriched TCRs. The Jaccard Index and the Morisita Overlap Index were used to measure repertoire overlap between compartments. GLIPH grouped TCR beta CDR3s together with public tetramer-defined viral CDR3s, and a viral motif had to include at least three viral sequences and also show V-gene enrichment. TCRdb's version of the immuneACCESS table is confined to in-frame rearrangements and falls short of the full clone set. An unresolved V gene accounts for under half of the shortfall where checked; the remainder is of unknown origin. Clone size and the V and J calls come from that table; the DNA yielded D and trimming. In all, the sample holds about 56,000 clones, and around 86% of those were seen once. About 5.6% of the sample is held by the ten biggest clonotypes.

The chain is encoded by TRBV6-6 joined to TRBJ1-5; the D gene lacks a confident call. This clonotype was obtained from a woman aged 40-69 years with stage I lung adenocarcinoma. Material: peripheral blood, obtained before any cancer treatment. The base sequence is TGTGCCAGCACCCAAGATAATCAGCCCCAGCATTTT. The resulting protein is CASTQDNQPQHF.